This TCR beta chain was captured in a study of blood T cell repertoires in COVID-19 (dated by TCRdb to the early 2020s). Regarding the complete study: Collaborator samples came from the United States, Italy and Spain and covered acute and convalescent phases of COVID-19. The material from the prospective study consisted of cDNA or gDNA derived from T cells, B-cell-depleted T cells, or PBMCs. The dataset comprised deeply sampled blood TCRbeta repertoires from subjects exposed to, actively infected with, or recovered from COVID-19. A freely available public database, intended as a resource for researchers studying the immune response to SARS-CoV-2, is where the repertoires were released. Samples were obtained from the ongoing ImmuneRACE study (first 160 participants) and from about 1,300 subjects provided by 6 global collaborators. A de-identified subject ID, COVID-19 status, age in years and sex were almost always included in the sample metadata. Where available, HLA class I and class II types were obtained from metadata supplied by the sample provider rather than from assay-based typing.

From the germline V gene (reference sequence), CDR1 is LNHDA and CDR2 is SQIVND. V sheds 3 bases and J sheds 4 bases, leaving 9 bases between their ends. The CDR3 spans 14 residues, from the cysteine through the phenylalanine. The retained sequence is limited to the CDR3, 42 bases, with the frame set at the first base. In the prospective study, participants were 18 to 89 years old, resided in about two dozen geographic areas of the United States, and were enrolled through a virtual design. To assign participants to cohorts, the prospective study relied on clinical history that participants themselves reported in a screening survey and a study questionnaire. For ImmuneRACE Cohort 3, a participant was defined as recovered based on two consecutive negative NP/OP PCR tests, clearance by a healthcare professional, or resolution of symptoms. In the prospective study, mobile phlebotomists collected whole blood, serum and a nasopharyngeal or oropharyngeal swab from each participant. Additional blood draws and questionnaires over an approximately two-month period could optionally be provided by prospective study participants. Prospective study blood samples were shipped either frozen or at room temperature before DNA extraction.

Comments on this clone: It lacks a known antigen. Qualities for individual bases were not recorded, and no much larger clone is one base off.

Overall results and qualifications from the work: The amount of clinical and demographic metadata varied by source and participant and was provided uncurated.

TCRbeta CDR3 regions were amplified from genomic DNA using the immunoSEQ Assay, a bias-controlled multiplex PCR. From the authors' description of their analysis: Within the assay, amplification of reference gene primers was used to estimate how many nucleated cells each sample contained. To quantify the absolute abundance of each unique TCRbeta CDR3 rearrangement, sequence reads were collapsed and filtered. For each sample, productive Simpson clonality was calculated as the square root of Simpson's diversity index over productive rearrangements. Not all clones reach the TCRdb copy of this immuneACCESS table, which keeps in-frame sequences only. Checked studies attribute under half of the gap to unresolved V genes and leave the rest unexplained. V, J and clone size derive from that table, while D and trimming were established from the DNA sequence. This sample gives about 260,000 clones in total; roughly 88% of them show up just once. The ten largest clonotypes hold approximately 2.1% of the sample.

The clonotype comes from a woman in her forties or fifties who had recovered from COVID-19. Sequenced sample: PBMCs or T cells enriched from blood (not recorded which). The chain couples TRBV19 to TRBJ1-4, with no confident D gene call. CDR3 sequence: CASSIGFYNEKLFF. The DNA reads TGTGCCAGTAGTATCGGTTTTTATAATGAAAAACTGTTTTTT.